The rows below give T cell receptor beta chains drawn from one sample of a study of blood T cell repertoires in COVID-19. Method: immunoSEQ multiplex PCR; TCRdb's copy keeps in-frame clones and lacks some. The data contain 450,000 or so clones, 70% to 90% of them singletons. Sequences were obtained from peripheral blood. These receptors all stem from a man aged 18 to 29 with COVID-19, enrolled during active disease. Each CDR3 is given with its conserved first and last residue. Fields, in order: J gene, clone size, V gene, D gene, CDR3 DNA, CDR3 protein. The D gene is left open where the match is weak. Not every row has a clone size; where given, it reads once, few, many or a size class.

TRBJ1-1,.,TRBV29-1,TRBD1,TGCAGCGTTCGACAGGGGCGGGACACTGAAGCTTTCTTT,CSVRQGRDTEAFF
TRBJ2-1,.,TRBV6-1,TRBD2,TGTGCCAGCAGTGAAGCGCGCGGGAGATACAATGAGCAGTTCTTC,CASSEARGRYNEQFF
TRBJ2-1,.,TRBV4-2,.,TGTGCCAGCAGCCCCGCGCGTAATTGGTTCAATGAGCAGTTCTTC,CASSPARNWFNEQFF
TRBJ2-1,.,TRBV11-1,TRBD2,TGTGCCAGCAGCTTAGGGGCTAGCGGGGGGCGCGATGAGCAGTTCTTC,CASSLGASGGRDEQFF
TRBJ1-1,.,TRBV30,.,TGTGCCTGGATGGTAGTGGCTGAAGCTTTCTTT,CAWMVVAEAFF
TRBJ1-2,.,TRBV4-1,TRBD1,TGCGCCAGCAGTTCCGGGGACAGGGGGCTCTATGGCTACACCTTC,CASSSGDRGLYGYTF
TRBJ2-2,.,TRBV12-5,.,TGTGCTAGTGGTTTGGTACTTGCTAGATCGAACACCGGGGAGCTGTTTTTT,CASGLVLARSNTGELFF
TRBJ2-3,.,TRBV7-8,.,TGTGCCAGCAGCACAAACATAGCGGCTCCTAGCACAGATACGCAGTATTTT,CASSTNIAAPSTDTQYF
TRBJ2-2,.,TRBV11-1,TRBD1,TGTGCCAGCAGCCCTCAGGGGGTTTTCACCGGGGAGCTGTTTTTT,CASSPQGVFTGELFF
TRBJ1-6,.,TRBV3-1/TRBV3-2,TRBD1,TGTGCCAGCAGCAGGACAGGGGGCGGAAATTCACCCCTCCACTTT,CASSRTGGGNSPLHF
TRBJ1-2,.,TRBV15,TRBD1,TGTGCCACCAGCAGCGAGGACAGGGCTAACTATGGCTACACCTTC,CATSSEDRANYGYTF
TRBJ1-1,.,TRBV5-1,TRBD1,TGCGCCAGCAGTAGGGGACAGGGGGCATCGGAAGCTTTCTTT,CASSRGQGASEAFF
TRBJ1-4,.,TRBV28,.,TGTGCCAGCAGTCCAGCTGACAGACTTAATGAAAAACTGTTTTTT,CASSPADRLNEKLFF
TRBJ1-4,.,TRBV18,.,TGTGCCAGCTCACCACCTTTGGGGCAGCCCAATGAAAAACTGTTTTTT,CASSPPLGQPNEKLFF
TRBJ2-2,.,TRBV7-9,TRBD1,TGTGCCAGCAGGGCGACAGGGTCGAACACCGGGGAGCTGTTTTTT,CASRATGSNTGELFF
TRBJ2-7,.,TRBV5-1,.,TGCGCCAGCAGCTTCGGCAGGGACTACGAGCAGTACTTC,CASSFGRDYEQYF
TRBJ2-7,.,TRBV5-6,.,TGTGCCAGCAGCTTGGGTCTGATAGCCTACGAGCAGTACTTC,CASSLGLIAYEQYF
TRBJ2-5,.,TRBV30,TRBD2,TGTGCCTGGAGTTCTTTGGCACTAGCGGGAGAGACCCAGTACTTC,CAWSSLALAGETQYF
TRBJ2-7,.,TRBV3-1/TRBV3-2,TRBD2,TGTGCCAGCAGTAGACTAGCGGGCCCCTACGAGCAGTACTTC,CASSRLAGPYEQYF
TRBJ2-1,.,TRBV21-1,.,TGTGCCAGCAGCAAAAAGACTAGCGAGTACAATGAGCAGTTCTTC,CASSKKTSEYNEQFF
TRBJ1-2,.,TRBV19,TRBD1,TGTGCCAGTTCCCCCACGGGACAGGGGGCGGATGGCTACACCTTC,CASSPTGQGADGYTF
TRBJ2-3,once,TRBV12-5,.,TGTGCTAGTGCTCCCCACTACGCAAACACAGATACGCAGTATTTT,CASAPHYANTDTQYF
TRBJ2-7,.,TRBV4-1,.,TGCGCCAGCAGCCCAACCGGGACACCTTACGAGCAGTACTTC,CASSPTGTPYEQYF
TRBJ2-1,.,TRBV18,TRBD2,TGTGCCAGCTCACCACGGTTGCGGGGGGGCTCCTACAATGAGCAGTTCTTC,CASSPRLRGGSYNEQFF
TRBJ2-2,.,TRBV11-2,TRBD2,TGTGCCAGCAGCTCGACCCCGGGAGGGCCGAACACCGGGGAGCTGTTTTTT,CASSSTPGGPNTGELFF
TRBJ2-3,.,TRBV30,TRBD2,TGTGCCTGGAGTGTAGGAGCGGGAGTAGATACGCAGTATTTT,CAWSVGAGVDTQYF
TRBJ2-1,.,TRBV12-3/TRBV12-4,TRBD2,TGTGCCAGCAGCTTCGTCGCGGGAGCCGAGCAGTTCTTC,CASSFVAGAEQFF
TRBJ2-6,.,TRBV27,.,TGTGCCAGCAGTTTCTGGAGCAGCGCATCTGGGGCCAACGTCCTGACTTTC,CASSFWSSASGANVLTF
TRBJ2-1,.,TRBV7-2,TRBD2,TGTGCCAGCAGCTTATCGCTAGCGGCCTACAATGAGCAGTTCTTC,CASSLSLAAYNEQFF
TRBJ2-7,.,TRBV19,.,TGTGCCAGTAGTTGGGTAGGAGACGCCTACGAGCAGTACTTC,CASSWVGDAYEQYF
TRBJ2-6,.,TRBV4-1,.,TGCGCCAGCAGCCATACCGGAGCGACGGGGGCCAACGTCCTGACTTTC,CASSHTGATGANVLTF
TRBJ2-2,.,TRBV24-1,.,TGTGCCACCAGTGTAGCCACCGGGGAGCTGTTTTTT,CATSVATGELFF
TRBJ2-2,.,TRBV7-3,.,TGTGCCAGCAGCCGAAATGGACAGAACACCGGGGAGCTGTTTTTT,CASSRNGQNTGELFF
TRBJ1-6,.,TRBV7-2,TRBD1,TGTGCCAGCAGCTTAGAAGACAGGGCGACCCTCCACTTT,CASSLEDRATLHF
TRBJ1-2,few,TRBV27,.,TGTGCCAGCCGCCGGTGGCAGGGGCCAAATGGCTACACCTTC,CASRRWQGPNGYTF
TRBJ2-3,once,TRBV11-2,TRBD2,TGTGCCAGCAGCTCCGGGACTAGCGGCACAGATACGCAGTATTTT,CASSSGTSGTDTQYF
TRBJ2-2,few,TRBV2,TRBD2,TGTGCCAGCAGAGACTTGCCGACTAGCGGGGACCCCAACACCGGGGAGCTGTTTTTT,CASRDLPTSGDPNTGELFF
TRBJ1-1,few,TRBV25-1,TRBD1,TGTGCCAGCAGTGATACGGACAGGGACACTGAAGCTTTCTTT,CASSDTDRDTEAFF
TRBJ2-3,.,TRBV6-5,.,TGTGCCAGCAGTTACTCGAGGCAGGGAACAGATACGCAGTATTTT,CASSYSRQGTDTQYF
TRBJ2-5,.,TRBV6-5,.,TGTGCCAGCAGTTCGGATTCCGGGGGGCTTACCGAGACCCAGTACTTC,CASSSDSGGLTETQYF
TRBJ2-3,.,TRBV5-5,TRBD1,TGTGCCAGCAGCTCAAGGACAGGGTCAGATACGCAGTATTTT,CASSSRTGSDTQYF
TRBJ2-7,once,TRBV30,TRBD2,TGTGCCTGGAGTGACGGACTAGCGGGATCCTACGAGCAGTACTTC,CAWSDGLAGSYEQYF
TRBJ2-5,.,TRBV19,TRBD1,TGTGCCACCAGCCGCACCGGGACAGCCCGGGAGACCCAGTACTTC,CATSRTGTARETQYF
TRBJ1-1,few,TRBV28,.,TGTGCCAGCAGTGTCACACAGGGTGGAGGAGTGAACACTGAAGCTTTCTTT,CASSVTQGGGVNTEAFF